This paragraph covers one T cell receptor (beta chain) sequence. Its target is not known. These data originate in a study of cytomegalovirus exposure and HLA in healthy donors. In the study overall: Approximately 80 million unique TCRs from HLA-typed donors were held in an early data release. Findings of the study overall: Solely CMV serostatus was available to characterize immune exposure.

This CDR3 has 15 residues. Germline loops: CDR1 SGHVS, CDR2 FNYEAQ. V lost 5 bases to trimming and J lost 1 base, with 15 bases between them. With 60 Vbeta and 13 Jbeta primers, the PCR was carried out. The assay was immunoSEQ multiplex PCR, and TCRdb's table has in-frame clones only and misses some. The table records around 140,000 clones, 79% of them present only once. The receptor's source is a male donor in good health and CMV-seronegative. Material for sequencing was PBMCs. The chain recombines TRBV7-6 with TRBJ2-7; unclear D gene. The CDR3 protein is CASSPGSSRSYEQYF. CDR3 sequence (DNA): TGTGCCAGCAGCCCCGGTTCGTCCAGGTCCTACGAGCAGTACTTC.